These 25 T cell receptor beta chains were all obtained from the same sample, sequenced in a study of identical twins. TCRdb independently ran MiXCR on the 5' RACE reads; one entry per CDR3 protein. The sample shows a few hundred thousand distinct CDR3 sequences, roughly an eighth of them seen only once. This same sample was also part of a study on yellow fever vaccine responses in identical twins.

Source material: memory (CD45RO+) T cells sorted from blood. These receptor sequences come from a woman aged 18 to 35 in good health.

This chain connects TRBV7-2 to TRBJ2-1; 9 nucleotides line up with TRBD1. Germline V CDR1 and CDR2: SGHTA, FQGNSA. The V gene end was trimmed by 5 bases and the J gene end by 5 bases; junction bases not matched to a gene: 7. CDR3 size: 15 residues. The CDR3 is CASSTIGTGNNEQFF. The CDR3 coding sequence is TGTGCCAGCAGCACCATCGGGACAGGGAACAATGAGCAGTTCTTC.

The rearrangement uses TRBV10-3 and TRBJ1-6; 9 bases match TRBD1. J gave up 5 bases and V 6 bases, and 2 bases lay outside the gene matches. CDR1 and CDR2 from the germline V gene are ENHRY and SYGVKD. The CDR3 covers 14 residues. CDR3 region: CAISWTGDNSPLHF. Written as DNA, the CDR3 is TGTGCCATCAGCTGGACAGGGGATAATTCACCCCTCCACTTT.

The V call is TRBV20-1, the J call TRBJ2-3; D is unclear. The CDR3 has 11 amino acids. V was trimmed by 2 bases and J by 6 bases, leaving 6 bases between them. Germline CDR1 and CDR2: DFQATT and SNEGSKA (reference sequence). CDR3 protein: CSARLYDTQYF. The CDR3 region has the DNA TGCAGTGCTAGATTGTACGATACGCAGTATTTT.

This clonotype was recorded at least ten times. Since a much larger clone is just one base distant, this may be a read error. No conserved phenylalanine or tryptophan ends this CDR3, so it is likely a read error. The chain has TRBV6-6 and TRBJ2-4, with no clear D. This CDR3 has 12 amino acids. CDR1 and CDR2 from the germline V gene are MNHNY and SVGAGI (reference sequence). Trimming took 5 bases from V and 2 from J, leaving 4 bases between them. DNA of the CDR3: TGTGCCAGCAGTCGACCCAAAAACATTCAGTACCTC. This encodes CASSRPKNIQYL.

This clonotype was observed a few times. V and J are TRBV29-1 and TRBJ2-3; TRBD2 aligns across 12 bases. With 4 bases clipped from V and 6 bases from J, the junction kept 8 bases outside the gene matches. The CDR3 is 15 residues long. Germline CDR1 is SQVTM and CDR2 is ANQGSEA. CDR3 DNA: TGCAGCGTTGCTGGTCTAGCGGGAGGGGTGGATACGCAGTATTTT. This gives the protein CSVAGLAGGVDTQYF.

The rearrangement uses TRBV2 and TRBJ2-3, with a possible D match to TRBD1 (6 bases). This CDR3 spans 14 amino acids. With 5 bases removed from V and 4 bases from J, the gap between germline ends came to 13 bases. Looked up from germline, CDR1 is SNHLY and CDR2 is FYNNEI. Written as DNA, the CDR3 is TGTGCCAGCAGTTTACAGGGTGCGGCAGATACGCAGTATTTT. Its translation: CASSLQGAADTQYF.

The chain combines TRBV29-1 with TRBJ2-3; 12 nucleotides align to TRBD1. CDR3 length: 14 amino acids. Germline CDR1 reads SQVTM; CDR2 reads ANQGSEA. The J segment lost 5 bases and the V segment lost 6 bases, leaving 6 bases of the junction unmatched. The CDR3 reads CSVPRDRGQDTQYF. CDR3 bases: TGCAGCGTACCCCGGGACAGGGGGCAAGATACGCAGTATTTT.

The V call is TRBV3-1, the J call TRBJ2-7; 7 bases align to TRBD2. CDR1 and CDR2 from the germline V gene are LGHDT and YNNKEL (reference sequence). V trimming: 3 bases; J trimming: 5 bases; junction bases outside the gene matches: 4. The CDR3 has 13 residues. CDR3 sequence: CASSHLGGNEQYF. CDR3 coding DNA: TGTGCCAGCAGCCATTTGGGGGGGAACGAGCAGTACTTC.

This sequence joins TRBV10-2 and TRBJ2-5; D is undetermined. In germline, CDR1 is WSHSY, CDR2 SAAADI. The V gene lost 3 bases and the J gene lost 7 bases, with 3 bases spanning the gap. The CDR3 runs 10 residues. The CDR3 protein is CASSEGTQYF. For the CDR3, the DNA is TGCGCCAGCAGTGAAGGGACCCAGTACTTC.

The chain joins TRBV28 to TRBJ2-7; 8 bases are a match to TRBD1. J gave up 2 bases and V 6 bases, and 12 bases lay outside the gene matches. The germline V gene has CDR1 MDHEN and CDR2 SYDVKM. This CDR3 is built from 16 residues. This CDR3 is CASRIRNTGGAYEQYF. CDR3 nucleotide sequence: TGTGCCAGCAGGATTAGGAATACAGGGGGAGCCTACGAGCAGTACTTC. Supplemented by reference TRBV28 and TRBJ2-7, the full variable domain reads DVKVTQSSRYLVKRTGEKVFLECVQDMDHENMFWYRQDPGLGLRLIYFSYDVKMKEKGDIPEGYSVSREKKERFSLILESASTNQTSMYLCASRIRNTGGAYEQYFGPGTRLTVT.

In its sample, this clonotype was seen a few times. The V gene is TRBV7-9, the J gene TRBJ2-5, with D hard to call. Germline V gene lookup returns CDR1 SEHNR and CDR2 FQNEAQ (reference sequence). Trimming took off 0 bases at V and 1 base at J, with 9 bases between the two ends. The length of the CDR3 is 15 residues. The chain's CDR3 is CASSLARSFQETQYF. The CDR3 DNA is TGTGCCAGCAGCTTAGCGAGGAGCTTCCAAGAGACCCAGTACTTC.

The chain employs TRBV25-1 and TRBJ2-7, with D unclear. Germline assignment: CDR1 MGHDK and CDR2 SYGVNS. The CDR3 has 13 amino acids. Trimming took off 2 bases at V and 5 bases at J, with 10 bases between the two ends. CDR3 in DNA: TGTGCCAGCAGTGAACTCGCCGTCGACGAGCAGTACTTC. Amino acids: CASSELAVDEQYF.

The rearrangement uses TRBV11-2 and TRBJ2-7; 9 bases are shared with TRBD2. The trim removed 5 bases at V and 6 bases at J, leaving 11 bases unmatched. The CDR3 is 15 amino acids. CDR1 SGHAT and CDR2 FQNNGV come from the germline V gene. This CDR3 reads CASSPKAGGPFEQYF. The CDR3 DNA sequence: TGTGCCAGCAGCCCCAAGGCGGGGGGGCCTTTCGAGCAGTACTTC.

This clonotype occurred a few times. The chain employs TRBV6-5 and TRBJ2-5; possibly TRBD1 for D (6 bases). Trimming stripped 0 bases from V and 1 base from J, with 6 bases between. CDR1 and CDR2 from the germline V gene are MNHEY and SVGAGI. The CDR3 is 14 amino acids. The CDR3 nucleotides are TGTGCCAGCAGTTACTCGGACAGCCAAGAGACCCAGTACTTC. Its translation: CASSYSDSQETQYF.

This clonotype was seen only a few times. CDR3 nucleotides: TGCAGTGCTAGAGATCCGCGTCAGCCCCAGCATTTT. This codes for CSARDPRQPQHF. This rearrangement joins TRBV20-1 to TRBJ1-5; D unclear. Germline loops: CDR1 DFQATT, CDR2 SNEGSKA (reference sequence). Trimming took 0 bases from V and 6 from J, leaving 6 bases between them. The CDR3 covers 12 residues.

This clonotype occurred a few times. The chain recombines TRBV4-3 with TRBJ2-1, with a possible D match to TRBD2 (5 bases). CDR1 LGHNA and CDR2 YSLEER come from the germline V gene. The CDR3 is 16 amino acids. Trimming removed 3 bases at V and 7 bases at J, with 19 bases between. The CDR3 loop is CASSHLGGGRRNEQFF. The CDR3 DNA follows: TGCGCCAGCAGCCACCTAGGTGGAGGACGGAGAAATGAGCAGTTCTTC.

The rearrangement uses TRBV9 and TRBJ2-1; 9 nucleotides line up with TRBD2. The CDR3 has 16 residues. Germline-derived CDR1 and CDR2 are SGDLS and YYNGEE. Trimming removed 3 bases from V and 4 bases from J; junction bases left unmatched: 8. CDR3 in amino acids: CASSGGTSGYYNEQFF. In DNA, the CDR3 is TGTGCCAGCAGCGGCGGTACTAGCGGGTATTACAATGAGCAGTTCTTC.

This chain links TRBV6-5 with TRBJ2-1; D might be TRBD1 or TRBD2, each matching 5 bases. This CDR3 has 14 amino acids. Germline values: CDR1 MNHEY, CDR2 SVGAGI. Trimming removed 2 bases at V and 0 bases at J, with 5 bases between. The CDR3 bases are TGTGCCAGCAGTTACGGGGGCTCCTACAATGAGCAGTTCTTC. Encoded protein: CASSYGGSYNEQFF.

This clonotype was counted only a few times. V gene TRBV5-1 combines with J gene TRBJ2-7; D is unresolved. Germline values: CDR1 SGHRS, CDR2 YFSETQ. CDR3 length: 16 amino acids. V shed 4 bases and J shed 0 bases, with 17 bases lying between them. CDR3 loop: CASSLATGGSSYEQYF. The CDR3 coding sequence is TGCGCCAGCAGCCTTGCGACTGGCGGCAGCTCCTACGAGCAGTACTTC.

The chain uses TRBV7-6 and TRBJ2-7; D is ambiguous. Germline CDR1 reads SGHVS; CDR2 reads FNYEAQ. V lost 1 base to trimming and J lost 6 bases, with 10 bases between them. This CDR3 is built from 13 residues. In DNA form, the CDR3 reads TGTGCCAGCAGCTTAGTCGGGCTCGGCGAGCAGTACTTC. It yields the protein CASSLVGLGEQYF.

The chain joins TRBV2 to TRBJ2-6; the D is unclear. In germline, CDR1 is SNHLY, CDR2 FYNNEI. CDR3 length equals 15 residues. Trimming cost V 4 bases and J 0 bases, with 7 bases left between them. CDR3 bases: TGTGCCAGCAGTGCGGGCGGCTCTGGGGCCAACGTCCTGACTTTC. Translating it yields CASSAGGSGANVLTF. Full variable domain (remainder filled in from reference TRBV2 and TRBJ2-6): EPEVTQTPSHQVTQMGQEVILRCVPISNHLYFYWYRQILGQKVEFLVSFYNNEISEKSEIFDDQFSVERPDGSNFTLKIRSTKLEDSAMYFCASSAGGSGANVLTFGAGSRLTVL.

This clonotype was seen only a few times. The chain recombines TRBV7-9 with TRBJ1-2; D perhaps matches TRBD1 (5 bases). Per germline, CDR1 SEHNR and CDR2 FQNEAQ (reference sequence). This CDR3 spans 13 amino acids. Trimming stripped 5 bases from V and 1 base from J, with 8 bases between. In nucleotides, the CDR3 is TGTGCCAGCAGCCGGGGGATTAACTATGGCTACACCTTC. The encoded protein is CASSRGINYGYTF.

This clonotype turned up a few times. CDR3 region: CASSIYIQNYNEQFF. Written as DNA, the CDR3 is TGTGCCAGCAGCATTTATATACAAAACTACAATGAGCAGTTCTTC. The chain joins TRBV5-4 to TRBJ2-1; D not resolved. This CDR3 region has 15 residues. The V gene's germline CDR1 is SGHNT and CDR2 YYREEE (reference sequence). The V gene lost 4 bases and the J gene lost 3 bases, with 14 bases spanning the gap. The variable domain in full, completed from reference TRBV5-4 and TRBJ2-1, reads ETGVTQSPTHLIKTRGQQVTLRCSSQSGHNTVSWYQQALGQGPQFIFQYYREEENGRGNFPPRFSGLQFPNYSSELNVNALELDDSALYLCASSIYIQNYNEQFFGPGTRLTVL.

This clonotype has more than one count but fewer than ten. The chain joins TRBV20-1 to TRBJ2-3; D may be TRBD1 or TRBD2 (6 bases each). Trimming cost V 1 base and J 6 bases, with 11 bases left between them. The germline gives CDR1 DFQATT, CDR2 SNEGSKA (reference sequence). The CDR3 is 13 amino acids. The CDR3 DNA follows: TGCAGTGCTAGAGGGGGGGCCGGGGATACGCAGTATTTT. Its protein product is CSARGGAGDTQYF.

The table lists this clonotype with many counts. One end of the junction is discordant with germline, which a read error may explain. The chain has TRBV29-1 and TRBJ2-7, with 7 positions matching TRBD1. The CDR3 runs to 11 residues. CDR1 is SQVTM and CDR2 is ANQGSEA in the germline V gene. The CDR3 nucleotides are TGCAGCGCTGAATTGGGACAGAACAAGTACTTC. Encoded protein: CSAELGQNKYF.